A single sample is the source of the 24 T cell receptor beta chains below, sequenced in a study of T cell clusters in autoimmune cytopenias. TRB amplification used around 260 ng of peripheral blood genomic DNA. Multiplex touch-down PCR amplified TRB using TRB-A and TRB-B pools in one tube. TCRdb reprocessed the multiplex PCR reads, with one entry per CDR3 protein and no DNA. The repertoire table contains about 2,900 distinct CDR3 sequences. Material for sequencing was peripheral blood. The receptors derive from a human donor with an autoimmune cytopenia or autoimmune hepatitis (not recorded which).

This clonotype is classed as medium-sized by frequency. The CDR3 is CAWSPGLDEQYF. This chain joins TRBV30 and TRBJ2-7; TCRdb designates TRBD2, a call that cannot be tested without DNA. CDR1 GTSNPN and CDR2 SVGIG come from the germline V gene (reference sequence). This CDR3 spans 12 amino acids.

This chain uses TRBV27 with TRBJ2-4; TCRdb's D call of TRBD1 is untestable without DNA. The CDR3 length is 14 residues. Germline CDR1 reads MNHEY; CDR2 reads SMNVEV (reference sequence). The CDR3 region is CASRPTGTLNIQYF.

The V call is TRBV20-1, the J call TRBJ2-1; there is no DNA to check the TCRdb D call of TRBD1. CDR3 length: 15 amino acids. The germline gives CDR1 DFQATT, CDR2 SNEGSKA (reference sequence). CDR3 residues: CSAAPAEGGGGEQFF.

The chain links TRBV7-2 to TRBJ2-3; TCRdb picks TRBD2, but there is no DNA to check that call. The CDR3 contains 12 residues. Germline lookup yields CDR1 SGHTA and CDR2 FQGNSA. The CDR3 region is CASSFGGGAQYF.

Frequency places this clonotype as medium-sized. The chain carries TRBV18 and TRBJ2-5. This CDR3 is built from 14 residues. Germline V gene sequence: CDR1 KGHSH, CDR2 LQKENI. CDR3 protein: CASSPTGSQETQYF.

Frequency places this clonotype as medium-sized. The V gene is TRBV12-3 or TRBV12-4, the J gene TRBJ2-5. The CDR3 consists of 13 residues. CDR3 sequence: CASSTNEVETQYF.

This clonotype registers medium-sized (0.01 to 0.1%) by frequency. The chain links TRBV29-1 to TRBJ2-7; there is no DNA to check the TCRdb D call of TRBD1. The CDR3 is 17 residues long. Germline CDR1 and CDR2: SQVTM and ANQGSEA. CDR3 residues: CSVSSAAPGHILYEQYF.

The rearrangement joins TRBV5-1 to TRBJ2-3; the TRBD1 assignment by TCRdb is unverifiable without DNA. The CDR3 covers 16 residues. Germline values: CDR1 SGHRS, CDR2 YFSETQ. CDR3 sequence reads: CASSSKAGGYTDTQYF.

By frequency, this clonotype registers medium-sized. CDR3 sequence reads: CSARGNPKNIQYF. The V call is TRBV20-1, the J call TRBJ2-4. The CDR3 contains 13 residues. Germline V lookup: CDR1 DFQATT, CDR2 SNEGSKA (reference sequence).

The chain links TRBV5-1 to TRBJ1-3; TCRdb lists TRBD1, though no DNA is available to test this call. The CDR3 is made up of 14 amino acids. Germline V gene lookup returns CDR1 SGHRS and CDR2 YFSETQ. The CDR3 sequence: CASSLGTAGNTIYF.

The V and J genes are TRBV27 and TRBJ2-3; TCRdb picks TRBD2, but there is no DNA to check that call. The germline CDR1 and CDR2 sequences are MNHEY and SMNVEV (reference sequence). The CDR3 is 16 amino acids. The CDR3 sequence: CASSGELAGVLDTQYF.

V gene TRBV7-9 combines with J gene TRBJ2-3; TCRdb outputs TRBD2, but without DNA this stays unchecked. CDR1 and CDR2 from the germline V gene are SEHNR and FQNEAQ (reference sequence). This CDR3 region has 16 residues. CDR3 protein: CASSNYAGGSTDTQYF.

This chain uses TRBV20-1 with TRBJ2-3. Germline CDR1 DFQATT, CDR2 SNEGSKA (reference sequence). The CDR3 runs to 11 residues. The CDR3: CSAVTEDTQYF.

The chain recombines TRBV4-1 with TRBJ1-4; no DNA is available, so the TRBD1 call from TCRdb remains unchecked. From germline, CDR1 is MGHRA and CDR2 YSYEKL. This CDR3 spans 17 amino acids. The CDR3 loop reads CASSQESGTGANEKLFF.

V gene TRBV2 combines with J gene TRBJ2-3; TCRdb reports TRBD1, a call that lacks DNA to check it against. Per the germline V gene, CDR1 is SNHLY and CDR2 is FYNNEI. This CDR3 is built from 15 residues. The CDR3 reads CASSVGHPTTDTQYF.

This chain connects TRBV20-1 to TRBJ2-5; lacking DNA, the TRBD1 call made by TCRdb goes unchecked. The CDR3 is made up of 13 amino acids. Germline V gene lookup returns CDR1 DFQATT and CDR2 SNEGSKA (reference sequence). CDR3 sequence reads: CSAFRDSQETQYF.

The V call is TRBV6-5, the J call TRBJ2-5; TCRdb's D call, TRBD2, is unchecked because there is no DNA. Germline assignment: CDR1 MNHEY and CDR2 SVGAGI. The CDR3 covers 16 residues. CDR3 region: CASRTLAGGSQETQYF.

The genes are TRBV5-1 and TRBJ1-3; as DNA is missing, the TRBD1 call by TCRdb cannot be tested. Germline V lookup: CDR1 SGHRS, CDR2 YFSETQ. This CDR3 is 15 amino acids long. The chain's CDR3 is CASSLEGAQGNTIYF.

The chain's CDR3 is CASSLSHSYEQYF. The gene calls are TRBV28 and TRBJ2-7. This CDR3 is 13 amino acids long. Germline values: CDR1 MDHEN, CDR2 SYDVKM.

The chain has TRBV30 and TRBJ2-6. The CDR3 has 13 amino acids. Germline V gene sequence: CDR1 GTSNPN, CDR2 SVGIG (reference sequence). This chain's CDR3 is CASMEYGANVLTF.

The V gene is TRBV4-3, the J gene TRBJ2-3. The germline gives CDR1 LGHNA, CDR2 YSLEER. The CDR3 length is 15 residues. The CDR3 sequence is CASSQDITVTDTQYF.

CDR3 amino acids: CSARDGQGGGEAFF. This chain connects TRBV20-1 to TRBJ1-1; TCRdb's D call, TRBD1, is unchecked because there is no DNA. This CDR3 has 14 residues. CDR1 DFQATT and CDR2 SNEGSKA come from the germline V gene (reference sequence).

The V gene is TRBV7-2, the J gene TRBJ2-2. This CDR3 has 13 amino acids. Germline V gene sequence: CDR1 SGHTA, CDR2 FQGNSA. CDR3 residues: CASSLMGTGELFF.

This clonotype counts as medium-sized by frequency. The rearrangement links TRBV6-5 to TRBJ1-2. The CDR3 contains 16 residues. Germline CDR1 reads MNHEY; CDR2 reads SVGAGI. CDR3 loop: CASSSGTGTLNYGYTF.